Listed below are T cell receptor beta chains from one sample, sequenced in a study of monozygotic twins with inflammatory bowel disease. TCRdb reprocessed the 5' RACE reads and stores each CDR3 protein as one record, lacking DNA. The sample table sets out about 380,000 distinct CDR3 sequences. The sample taken for sequencing was blood. The receptors derive from a human donor with ulcerative colitis or Crohn's disease, or a healthy co-twin of an affected twin (not recorded which). The CDR3 runs from the conserved cysteine through the conserved F or W. The order of the fields is V gene, J gene, CDR3 protein.

V gene: TRBV29-1
J gene: TRBJ2-5
CDR3 protein: CSVGVQTETQYF

V gene: TRBV21-1
J gene: TRBJ2-7
CDR3 protein: CASSMRGRRGPYEQYF

V gene: TRBV5-1
J gene: TRBJ2-4
CDR3 protein: CASSLAEAGSIQYF

V gene: TRBV12-3/TRBV12-4
J gene: TRBJ1-2
CDR3 protein: CASSPGTGFYGYTF

V gene: TRBV7-8
J gene: TRBJ1-4
CDR3 protein: CASSLVGGTNEKLFF

V gene: TRBV20-1
J gene: TRBJ1-5
CDR3 protein: CSAVEGIGYSNQPQHF

V gene: TRBV5-5
J gene: TRBJ2-2
CDR3 protein: CASSLIRATNTGELFF

V gene: TRBV3-1
J gene: TRBJ1-6
CDR3 protein: CASSQLDSPYMPLHF

V gene: TRBV5-8
J gene: TRBJ1-5
CDR3 protein: CASSARVFGNQPQHF

V gene: TRBV12-3/TRBV12-4
J gene: TRBJ2-3
CDR3 protein: CASSRGPGTDTQYF

V gene: TRBV6-1
J gene: TRBJ2-5
CDR3 protein: CASRRDRGGGETQYF

V gene: TRBV20-1
J gene: TRBJ2-1
CDR3 protein: CSARDQRPGGFF

V gene: TRBV3-1
J gene: TRBJ2-5
CDR3 protein: CASSQAGPRQETQYF

V gene: TRBV5-1
J gene: TRBJ2-1
CDR3 protein: CASSWDSLNNEQFF

V gene: TRBV20-1
J gene: TRBJ2-1
CDR3 protein: CSASSGAINEQFF

V gene: TRBV18
J gene: TRBJ2-5
CDR3 protein: CASSPGYQETQYF